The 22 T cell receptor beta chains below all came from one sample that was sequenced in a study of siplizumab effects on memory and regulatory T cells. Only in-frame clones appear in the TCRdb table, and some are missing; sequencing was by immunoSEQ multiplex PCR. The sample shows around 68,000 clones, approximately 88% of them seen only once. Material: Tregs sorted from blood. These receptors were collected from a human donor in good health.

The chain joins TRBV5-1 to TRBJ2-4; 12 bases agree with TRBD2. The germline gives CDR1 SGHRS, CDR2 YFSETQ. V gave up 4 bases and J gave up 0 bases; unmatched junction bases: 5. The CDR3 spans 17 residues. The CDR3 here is CASSQRTSGAAKNIQYF. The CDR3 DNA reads TGCGCCAGCAGCCAAAGGACTAGCGGGGCAGCCAAAAACATTCAGTACTTC.

The CDR3, as DNA: TGTGCCAGTAGTGCCTCAGGGGCCACCAATTCACCCCTCCACTTT. It is translated as CASSASGATNSPLHF. The chain uses TRBV19 and TRBJ1-6; TRBD1 might be the D (6 bases). The CDR3 extends over 15 amino acids. Between the trimmed V and J ends, which lost 5 bases and 7 bases, there was a span of 15 bases. Looked up from germline, CDR1 is LNHDA and CDR2 is SQIVND (reference sequence). The whole variable domain, filled in from reference TRBV19 and TRBJ1-6, reads DGGITQSPKYLFRKEGQNVTLSCEQNLNHDAMYWYRQDPGQGLRLIYYSQIVNDFQKGDIAEGYSVSREKKESFPLTVTSAQKNPTAFYLCASSASGATNSPLHFGNGTRLTVT.

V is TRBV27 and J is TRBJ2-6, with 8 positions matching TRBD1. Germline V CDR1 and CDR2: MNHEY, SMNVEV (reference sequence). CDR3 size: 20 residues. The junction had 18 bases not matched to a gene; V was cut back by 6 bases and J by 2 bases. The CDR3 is CASSPRSARGRWTGANVLTF. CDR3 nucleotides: TGTGCCAGCAGCCCTCGATCCGCCAGGGGGCGATGGACTGGGGCCAACGTCCTGACTTTC.

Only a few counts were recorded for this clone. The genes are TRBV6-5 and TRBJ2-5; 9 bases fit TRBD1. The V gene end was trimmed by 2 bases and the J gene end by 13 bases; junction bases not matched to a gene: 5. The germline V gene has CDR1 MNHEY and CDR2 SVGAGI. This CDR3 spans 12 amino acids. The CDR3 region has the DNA TGTGCCAGCAGTTACGTGGGACAGGGTTGGTACTTC. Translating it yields CASSYVGQGWYF.

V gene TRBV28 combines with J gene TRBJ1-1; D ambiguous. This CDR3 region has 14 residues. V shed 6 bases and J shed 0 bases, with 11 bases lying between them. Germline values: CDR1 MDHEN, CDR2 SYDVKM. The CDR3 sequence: CASRTTYLNTEAFF. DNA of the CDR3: TGTGCCAGCAGGACAACTTACCTGAACACTGAAGCTTTCTTT. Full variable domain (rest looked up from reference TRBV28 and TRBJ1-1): DVKVTQSSRYLVKRTGEKVFLECVQDMDHENMFWYRQDPGLGLRLIYFSYDVKMKEKGDIPEGYSVSREKKERFSLILESASTNQTSMYLCASRTTYLNTEAFFGQGTRLTVV.

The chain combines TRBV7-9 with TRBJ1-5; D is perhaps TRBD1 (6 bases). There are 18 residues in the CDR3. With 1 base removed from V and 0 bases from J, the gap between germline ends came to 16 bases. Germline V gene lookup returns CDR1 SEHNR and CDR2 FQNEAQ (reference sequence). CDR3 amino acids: CASSLELAGENSNQPQHF. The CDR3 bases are TGTGCCAGCAGCTTAGAGTTGGCAGGGGAAAATAGCAATCAGCCCCAGCATTTT.

CDR3 protein: CASSYRASGVDEQYF. The CDR3 nucleotides are TGTGCCAGCAGTTACAGGGCTAGCGGGGTTGACGAGCAGTACTTC. The V call is TRBV6-5, the J call TRBJ2-7, with 9 bases lining up with TRBD2. The ends lost 2 bases at V and 5 bases at J; junction bases unmatched: 7. Germline-derived CDR1 and CDR2 are MNHEY and SVGAGI. The CDR3 has 15 residues.

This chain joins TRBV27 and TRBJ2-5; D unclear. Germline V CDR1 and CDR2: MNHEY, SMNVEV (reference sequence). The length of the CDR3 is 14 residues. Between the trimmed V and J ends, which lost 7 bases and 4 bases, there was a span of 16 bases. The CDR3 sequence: CASKIGRRVETQYF. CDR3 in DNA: TGTGCCAGCAAAATAGGGCGGCGAGTAGAGACCCAGTACTTC.

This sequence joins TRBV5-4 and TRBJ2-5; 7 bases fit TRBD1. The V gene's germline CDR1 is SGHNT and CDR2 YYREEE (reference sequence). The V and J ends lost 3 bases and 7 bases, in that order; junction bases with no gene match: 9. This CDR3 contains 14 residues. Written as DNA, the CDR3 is TGTGCCAGCAGCTCGAGACAGGGATGTGGGACCCAGTACTTC. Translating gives CASSSRQGCGTQYF.

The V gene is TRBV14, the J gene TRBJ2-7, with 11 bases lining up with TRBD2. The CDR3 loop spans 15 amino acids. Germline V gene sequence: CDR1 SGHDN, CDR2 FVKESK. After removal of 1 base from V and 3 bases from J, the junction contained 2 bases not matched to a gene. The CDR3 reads CASSQAGTSGYEQYF. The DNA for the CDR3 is TGTGCCAGCAGCCAAGCCGGGACTAGCGGCTACGAGCAGTACTTC.

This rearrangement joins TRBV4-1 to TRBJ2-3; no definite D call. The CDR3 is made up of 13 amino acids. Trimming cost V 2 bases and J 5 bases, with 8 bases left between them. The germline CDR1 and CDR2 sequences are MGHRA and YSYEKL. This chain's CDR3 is CASSQTKGDTQYF. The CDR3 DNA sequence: TGCGCCAGCAGCCAAACAAAGGGAGATACGCAGTATTTT.

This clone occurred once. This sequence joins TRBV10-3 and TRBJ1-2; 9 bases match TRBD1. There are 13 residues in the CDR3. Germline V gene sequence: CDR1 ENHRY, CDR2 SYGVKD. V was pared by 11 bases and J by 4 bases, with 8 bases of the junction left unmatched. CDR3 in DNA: TGTGCCGCTACAGGGGGCGCCGGCTATGGCTACACCTTC. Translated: CAATGGAGYGYTF.

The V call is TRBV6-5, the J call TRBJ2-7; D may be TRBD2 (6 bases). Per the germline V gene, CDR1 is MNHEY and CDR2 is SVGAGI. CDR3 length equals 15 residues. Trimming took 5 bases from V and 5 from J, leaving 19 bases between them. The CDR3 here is CASSLTRRETHEQYF. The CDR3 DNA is TGTGCCAGCAGTCTTACTAGACGGGAGACCCACGAGCAGTACTTC.

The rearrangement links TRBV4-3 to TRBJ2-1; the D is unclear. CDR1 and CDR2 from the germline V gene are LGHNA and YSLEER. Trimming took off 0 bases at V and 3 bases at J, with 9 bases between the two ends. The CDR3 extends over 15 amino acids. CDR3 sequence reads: CASSQDPQYYNEQFF. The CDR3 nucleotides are TGCGCCAGCAGCCAAGATCCACAGTACTACAATGAGCAGTTCTTC.

The CDR3 is CSVGLTGRYEQYF. CDR3 bases: TGCAGCGTTGGCCTGACAGGGCGCTACGAGCAGTACTTC. The gene calls are TRBV29-1 and TRBJ2-7, with 7 bases that match TRBD1. Looked up from germline, CDR1 is SQVTM and CDR2 is ANQGSEA. This CDR3 spans 13 amino acids. Trimming cost V 4 bases and J 3 bases; bases outside gene matches: 6.

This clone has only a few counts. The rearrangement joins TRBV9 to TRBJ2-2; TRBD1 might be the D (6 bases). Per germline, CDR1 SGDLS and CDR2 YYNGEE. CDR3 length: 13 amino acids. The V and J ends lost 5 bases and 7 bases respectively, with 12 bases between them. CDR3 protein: CASRPRDIGELFF. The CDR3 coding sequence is TGTGCCAGCAGACCCCGGGACATCGGGGAGCTGTTTTTT.

Here the CDR3 DNA reads TGTGCCAGCAGTGGACTAGCCTTTTTAGATACGCAGTATTTT. It encodes CASSGLAFLDTQYF. The chain links TRBV27 to TRBJ2-3, with 8 positions matching TRBD2. Germline CDR1 and CDR2: MNHEY and SMNVEV (reference sequence). The CDR3 length is 14 residues. Unmatched junction bases numbered 6, after V lost 5 bases and J lost 5 bases.

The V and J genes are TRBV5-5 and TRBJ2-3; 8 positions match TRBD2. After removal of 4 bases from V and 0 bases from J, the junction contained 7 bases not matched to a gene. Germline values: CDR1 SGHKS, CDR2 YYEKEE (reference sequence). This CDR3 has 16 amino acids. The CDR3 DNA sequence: TGTGCCAGCAGCCTTATGACTAGCGCAAGCACAGATACGCAGTATTTT. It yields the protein CASSLMTSASTDTQYF.

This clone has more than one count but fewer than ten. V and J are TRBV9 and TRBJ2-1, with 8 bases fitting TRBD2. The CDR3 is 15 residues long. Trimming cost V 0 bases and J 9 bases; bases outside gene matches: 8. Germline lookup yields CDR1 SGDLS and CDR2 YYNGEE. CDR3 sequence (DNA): TGTGCCAGCAGCGTAGGAGCTAGCGGGTTTGGTGAGCAGTTCTTC. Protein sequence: CASSVGASGFGEQFF.

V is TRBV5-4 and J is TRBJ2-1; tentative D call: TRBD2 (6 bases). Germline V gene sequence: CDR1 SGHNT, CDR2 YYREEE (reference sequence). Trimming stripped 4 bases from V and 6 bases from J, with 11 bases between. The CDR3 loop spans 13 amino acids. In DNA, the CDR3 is TGTGCCAGCAGCAACCCTAGCGTCAATGAGCAGTTCTTC. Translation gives CASSNPSVNEQFF.

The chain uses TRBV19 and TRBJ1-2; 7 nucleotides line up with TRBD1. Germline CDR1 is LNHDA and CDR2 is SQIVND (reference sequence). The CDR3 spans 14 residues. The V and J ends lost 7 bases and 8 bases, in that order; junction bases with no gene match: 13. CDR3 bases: TGTGCCAGTACCACGACAGGGCTCTATGCGGGCTACACCTTC. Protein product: CASTTTGLYAGYTF.

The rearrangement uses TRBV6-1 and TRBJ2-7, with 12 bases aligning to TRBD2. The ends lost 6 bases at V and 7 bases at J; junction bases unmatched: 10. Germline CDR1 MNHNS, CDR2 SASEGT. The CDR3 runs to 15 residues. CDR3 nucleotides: TGTGCCAGCAGCCAGTGGCTAGCGGGAGGGCGTGAGCAGTACTTC. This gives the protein CASSQWLAGGREQYF.